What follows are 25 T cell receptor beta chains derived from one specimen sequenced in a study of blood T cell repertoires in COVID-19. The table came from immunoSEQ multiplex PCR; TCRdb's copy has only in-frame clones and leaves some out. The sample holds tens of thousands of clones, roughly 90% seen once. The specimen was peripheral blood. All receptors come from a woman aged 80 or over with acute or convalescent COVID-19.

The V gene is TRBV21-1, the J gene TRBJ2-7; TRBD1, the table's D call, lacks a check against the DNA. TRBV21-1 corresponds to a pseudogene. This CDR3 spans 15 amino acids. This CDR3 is CASNENSGTPSEQYF. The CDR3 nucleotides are TGTGCCAGTAACGAAAATTCCGGGACACCCTCCGAGCAGTACTTC.

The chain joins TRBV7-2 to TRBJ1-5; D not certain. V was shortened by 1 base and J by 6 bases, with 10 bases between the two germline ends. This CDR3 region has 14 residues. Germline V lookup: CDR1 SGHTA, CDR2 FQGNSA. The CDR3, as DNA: TGTGCCAGCAGCTTAGTCGGTCCTGCTCAGCCCCAGCATTTT. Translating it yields CASSLVGPAQPQHF.

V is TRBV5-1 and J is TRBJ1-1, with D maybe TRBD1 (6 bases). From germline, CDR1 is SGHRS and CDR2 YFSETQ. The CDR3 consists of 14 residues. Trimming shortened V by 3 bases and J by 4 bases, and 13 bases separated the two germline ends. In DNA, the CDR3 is TGCGCCAGCAGCTCACAGGGCGGGGGCACTGAAGCTTTCTTT. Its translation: CASSSQGGGTEAFF.

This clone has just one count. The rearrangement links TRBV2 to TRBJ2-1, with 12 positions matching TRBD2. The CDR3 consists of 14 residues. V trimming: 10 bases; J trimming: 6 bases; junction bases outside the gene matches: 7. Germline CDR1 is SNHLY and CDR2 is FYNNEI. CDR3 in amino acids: CATLVTSGSNEQFF. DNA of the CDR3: TGTGCCACCTTGGTGACTAGCGGGAGCAATGAGCAGTTCTTC.

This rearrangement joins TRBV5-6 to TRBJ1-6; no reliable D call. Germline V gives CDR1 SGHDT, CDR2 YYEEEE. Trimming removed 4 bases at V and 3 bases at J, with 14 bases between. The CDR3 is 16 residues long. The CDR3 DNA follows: TGTGCCAGCAGCCGCGACACCGGCCTCTATAATTCACCCCTCCACTTT. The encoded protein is CASSRDTGLYNSPLHF.

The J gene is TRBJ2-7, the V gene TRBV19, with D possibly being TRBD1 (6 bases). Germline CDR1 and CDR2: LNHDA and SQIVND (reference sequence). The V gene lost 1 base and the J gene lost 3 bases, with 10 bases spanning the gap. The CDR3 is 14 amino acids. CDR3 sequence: CASSIGPGDYEQYF. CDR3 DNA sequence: TGTGCCAGTAGTATAGGTCCAGGGGACTACGAGCAGTACTTC.

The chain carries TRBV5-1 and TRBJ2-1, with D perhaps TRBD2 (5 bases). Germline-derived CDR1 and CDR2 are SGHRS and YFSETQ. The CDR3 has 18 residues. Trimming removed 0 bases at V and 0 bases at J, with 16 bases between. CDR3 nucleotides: TGCGCCAGCAGCTTGGCGTTTGGCGCGGGCCCCTCCTACAATGAGCAGTTCTTC. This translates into CASSLAFGAGPSYNEQFF.

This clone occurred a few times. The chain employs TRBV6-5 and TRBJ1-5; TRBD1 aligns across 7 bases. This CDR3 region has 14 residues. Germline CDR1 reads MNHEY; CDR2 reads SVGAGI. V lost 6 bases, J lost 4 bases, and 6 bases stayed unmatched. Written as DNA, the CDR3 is TGTGCCAGCAGGACCAGGGGGACAAATCAGCCCCAGCATTTT. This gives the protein CASRTRGTNQPQHF.

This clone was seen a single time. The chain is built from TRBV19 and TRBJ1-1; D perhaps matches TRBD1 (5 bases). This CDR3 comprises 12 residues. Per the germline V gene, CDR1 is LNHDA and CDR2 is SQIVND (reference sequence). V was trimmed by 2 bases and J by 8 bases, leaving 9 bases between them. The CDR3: CASSIQGGEAFF. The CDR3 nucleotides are TGTGCCAGTAGTATACAGGGAGGAGAAGCTTTCTTT.

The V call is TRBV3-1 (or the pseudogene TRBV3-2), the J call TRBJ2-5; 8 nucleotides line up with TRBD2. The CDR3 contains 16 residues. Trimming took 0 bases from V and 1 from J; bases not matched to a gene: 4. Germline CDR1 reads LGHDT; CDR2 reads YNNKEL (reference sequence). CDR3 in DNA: TGTGCCAGCAGCCAAGATGGAGGGACTAGCCAAGAGACCCAGTACTTC. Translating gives CASSQDGGTSQETQYF.

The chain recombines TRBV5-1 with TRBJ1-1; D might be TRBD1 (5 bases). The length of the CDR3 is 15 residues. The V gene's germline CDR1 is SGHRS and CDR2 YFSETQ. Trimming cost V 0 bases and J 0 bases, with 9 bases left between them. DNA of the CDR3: TGCGCCAGCAGCTTGGTCGCAGGGATGAACACTGAAGCTTTCTTT. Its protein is CASSLVAGMNTEAFF.

The CDR3: CASSPDRVRTGELFF. CDR3 in DNA: TGTGCCAGCTCACCGGACAGGGTTCGCACCGGGGAGCTGTTTTTT. This chain connects TRBV18 to TRBJ2-2; 8 nucleotides agree with TRBD1. Germline loops: CDR1 KGHSH, CDR2 LQKENI. This CDR3 has 15 residues. V trimming: 3 bases; J trimming: 4 bases; junction bases outside the gene matches: 4.

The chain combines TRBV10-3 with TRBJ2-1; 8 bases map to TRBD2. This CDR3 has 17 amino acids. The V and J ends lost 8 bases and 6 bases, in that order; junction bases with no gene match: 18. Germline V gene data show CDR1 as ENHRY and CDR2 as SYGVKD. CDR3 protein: CAIRGSKSGSQGNEQFF. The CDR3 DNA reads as TGTGCCATCCGGGGGTCAAAAAGCGGGAGTCAGGGCAATGAGCAGTTCTTC.

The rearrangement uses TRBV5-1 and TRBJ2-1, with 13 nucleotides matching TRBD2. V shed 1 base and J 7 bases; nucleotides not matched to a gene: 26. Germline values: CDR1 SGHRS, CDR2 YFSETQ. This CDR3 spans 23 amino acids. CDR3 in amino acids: CASSLSWTSGSPGVGGLRNEQFF. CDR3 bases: TGCGCCAGCAGCTTGAGCTGGACTAGCGGGAGTCCAGGGGTCGGGGGTCTGAGGAATGAGCAGTTCTTC.

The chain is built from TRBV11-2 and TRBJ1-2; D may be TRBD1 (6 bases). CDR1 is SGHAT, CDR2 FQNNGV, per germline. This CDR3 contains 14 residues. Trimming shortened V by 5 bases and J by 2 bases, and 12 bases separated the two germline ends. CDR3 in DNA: TGTGCCAGCAGCCCTCAGACAGGAAACTATGGCTACACCTTC. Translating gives CASSPQTGNYGYTF. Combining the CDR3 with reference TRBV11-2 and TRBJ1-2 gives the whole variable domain EAGVAQSPRYKIIEKRQSVAFWCNPISGHATLYWYQQILGQGPKLLIQFQNNGVVDDSQLPKDRFSAERLKGVDSTLKIQPAKLEDSAVYLCASSPQTGNYGYTFGSGTRLTVV.

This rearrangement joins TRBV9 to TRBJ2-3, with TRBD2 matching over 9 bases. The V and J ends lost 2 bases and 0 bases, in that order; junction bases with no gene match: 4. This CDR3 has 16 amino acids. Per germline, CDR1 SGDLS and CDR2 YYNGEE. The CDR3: CASSVGTSPSTDTQYF. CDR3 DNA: TGTGCCAGCAGCGTCGGGACTAGCCCTAGCACAGATACGCAGTATTTT.

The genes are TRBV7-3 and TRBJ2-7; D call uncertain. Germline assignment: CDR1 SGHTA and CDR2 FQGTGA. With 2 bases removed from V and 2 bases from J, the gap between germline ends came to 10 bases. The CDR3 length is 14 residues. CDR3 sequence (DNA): TGTGCCAGCAGCTTATCCCCAGGTCCCTACGAGCAGTACTTC. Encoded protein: CASSLSPGPYEQYF.

The CDR3 nucleotides are TGTGCCAGTAGTATTGACAGGGATGTGCCTGGCTACACCTTC. Translated, it gives CASSIDRDVPGYTF. This chain connects TRBV19 to TRBJ1-2; TRBD1 agrees at 7 bases. Germline V gene data show CDR1 as LNHDA and CDR2 as SQIVND (reference sequence). This CDR3 has 14 amino acids. The trim removed 3 bases at V and 7 bases at J, leaving 8 bases unmatched.

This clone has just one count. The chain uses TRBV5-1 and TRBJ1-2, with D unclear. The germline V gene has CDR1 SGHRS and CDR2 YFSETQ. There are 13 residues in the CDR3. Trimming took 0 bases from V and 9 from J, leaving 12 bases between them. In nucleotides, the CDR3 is TGCGCCAGCAGCTTGGCGGCAGGTACCCGCTACACCTTC. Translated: CASSLAAGTRYTF. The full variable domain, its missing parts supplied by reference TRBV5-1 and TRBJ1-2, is KAGVTQTPRYLIKTRGQQVTLSCSPISGHRSVSWYQQTPGQGLQFLFEYFSETQRNKGNFPGRFSGRQFSNSRSEMNVSTLELGDSALYLCASSLAAGTRYTFGSGTRLTVV.

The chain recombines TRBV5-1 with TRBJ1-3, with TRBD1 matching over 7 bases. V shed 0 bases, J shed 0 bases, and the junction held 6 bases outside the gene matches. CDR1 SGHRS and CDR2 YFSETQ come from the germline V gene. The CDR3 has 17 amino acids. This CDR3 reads CASSLVGAGGSGNTIYF. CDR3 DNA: TGCGCCAGCAGCTTGGTGGGGGCAGGGGGCTCTGGAAACACCATATATTTT.

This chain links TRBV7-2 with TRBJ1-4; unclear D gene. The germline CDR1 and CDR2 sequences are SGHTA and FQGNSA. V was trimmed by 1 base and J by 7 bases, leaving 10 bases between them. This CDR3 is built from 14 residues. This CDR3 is CASSLGSFGEKLFF. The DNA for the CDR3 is TGTGCCAGCAGCTTAGGAAGTTTCGGTGAAAAACTGTTTTTT.

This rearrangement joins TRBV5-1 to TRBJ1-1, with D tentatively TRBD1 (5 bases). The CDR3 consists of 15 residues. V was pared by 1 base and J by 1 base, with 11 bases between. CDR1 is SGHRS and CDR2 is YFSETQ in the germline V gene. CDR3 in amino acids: CASSLSQGGNTEAFF. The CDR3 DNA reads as TGCGCCAGCAGCTTGAGTCAGGGCGGGAACACTGAAGCTTTCTTT.

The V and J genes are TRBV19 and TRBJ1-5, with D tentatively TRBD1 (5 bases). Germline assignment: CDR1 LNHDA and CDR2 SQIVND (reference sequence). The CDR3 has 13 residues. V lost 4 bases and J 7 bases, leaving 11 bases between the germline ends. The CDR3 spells CASSTGKGQPQHF. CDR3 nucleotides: TGTGCCAGTAGTACAGGGAAGGGACAGCCCCAGCATTTT.

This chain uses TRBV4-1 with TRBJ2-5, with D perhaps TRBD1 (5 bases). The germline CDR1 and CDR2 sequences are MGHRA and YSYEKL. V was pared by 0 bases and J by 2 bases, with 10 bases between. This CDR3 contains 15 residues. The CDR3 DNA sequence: TGCGCCAGCAGCCAAGATGGGCCAGGGCAAGAGACCCAGTACTTC. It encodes CASSQDGPGQETQYF.

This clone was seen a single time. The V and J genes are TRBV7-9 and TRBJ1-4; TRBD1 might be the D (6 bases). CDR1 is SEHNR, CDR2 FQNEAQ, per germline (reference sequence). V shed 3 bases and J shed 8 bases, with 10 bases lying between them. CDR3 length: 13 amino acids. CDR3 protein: CASSLTGQEKLFF. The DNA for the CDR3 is TGTGCCAGCAGCTTGACAGGCCAGGAAAAACTGTTTTTT.